This T cell receptor beta chain emerged from a study of blood T cell repertoires in COVID-19. Study background: Specimens from acute and convalescent COVID-19 originated in the United States, Italy and Spain. Nucleic acid was either cDNA or gDNA, and it came from T cells, B-cell-depleted T cells, or PBMCs.

Per the study methods: Amplification with reference gene primers provided the estimates of nucleated cell counts. This table comes from immunoSEQ multiplex PCR, and its TCRdb copy is limited to in-frame clones, with some not included. The V and J calls and clone size were taken over from that table, and D and trimming were inferred from the DNA. The sample records more than 200,000 clones, 82% being singletons. V lost 5 bases and J lost 7; bases outside the gene matches: 7. From germline, CDR1 is SGHAT and CDR2 FQDESV (reference sequence). This CDR3 is built from 13 residues. Source material: peripheral blood. The chain links TRBV11-1 to TRBJ1-2; 7 positions match TRBD1. The sequence came from a woman older than 75 with active or convalescent COVID-19. CDR3 residues: CASSLDRDGGYTF. For the CDR3, the DNA is TGTGCCAGCAGCCTTGACAGGGATGGTGGCTACACCTTC.